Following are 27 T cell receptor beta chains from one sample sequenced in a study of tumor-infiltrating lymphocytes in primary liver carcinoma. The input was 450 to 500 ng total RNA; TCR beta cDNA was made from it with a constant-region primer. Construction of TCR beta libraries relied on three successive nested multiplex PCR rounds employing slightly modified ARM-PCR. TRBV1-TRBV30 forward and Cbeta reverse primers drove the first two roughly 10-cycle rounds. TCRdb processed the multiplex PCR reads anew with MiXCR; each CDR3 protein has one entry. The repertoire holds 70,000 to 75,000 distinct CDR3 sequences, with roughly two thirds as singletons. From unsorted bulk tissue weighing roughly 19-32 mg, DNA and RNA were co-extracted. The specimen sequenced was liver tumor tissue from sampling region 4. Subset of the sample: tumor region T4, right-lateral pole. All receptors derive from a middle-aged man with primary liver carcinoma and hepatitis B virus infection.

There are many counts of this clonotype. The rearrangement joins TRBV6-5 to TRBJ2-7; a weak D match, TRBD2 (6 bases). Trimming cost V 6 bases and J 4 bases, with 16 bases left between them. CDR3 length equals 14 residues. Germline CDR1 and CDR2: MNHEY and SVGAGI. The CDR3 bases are TGTGCCAGCAGGGAGACTAGAGCGGGTTACGAGCAGTACTTC. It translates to CASRETRAGYEQYF.

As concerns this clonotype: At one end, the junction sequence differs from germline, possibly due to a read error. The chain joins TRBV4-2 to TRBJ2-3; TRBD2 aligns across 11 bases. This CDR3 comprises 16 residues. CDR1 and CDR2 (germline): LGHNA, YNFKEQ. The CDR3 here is CASSQDIAGGSDTQDF. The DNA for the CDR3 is TGTGCCAGCAGCCAAGATATAGCGGGAGGGTCAGATACGCAGGATTTT.

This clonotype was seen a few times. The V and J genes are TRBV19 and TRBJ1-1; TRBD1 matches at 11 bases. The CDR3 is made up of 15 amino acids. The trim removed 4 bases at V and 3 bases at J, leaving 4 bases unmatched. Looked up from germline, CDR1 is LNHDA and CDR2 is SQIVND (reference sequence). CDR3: CASSNPGQGDTEAFF. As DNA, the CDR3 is TGTGCCAGTAGTAACCCGGGACAGGGGGACACTGAAGCTTTCTTT. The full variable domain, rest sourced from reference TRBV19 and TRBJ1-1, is DGGITQSPKYLFRKEGQNVTLSCEQNLNHDAMYWYRQDPGQGLRLIYYSQIVNDFQKGDIAEGYSVSREKKESFPLTVTSAQKNPTAFYLCASSNPGQGDTEAFFGQGTRLTVV.

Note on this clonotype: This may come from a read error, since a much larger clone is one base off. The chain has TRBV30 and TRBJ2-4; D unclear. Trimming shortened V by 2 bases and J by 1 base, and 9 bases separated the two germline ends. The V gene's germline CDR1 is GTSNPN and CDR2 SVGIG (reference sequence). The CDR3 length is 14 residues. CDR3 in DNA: TGTGCCTGGAGTTCCGGAGCCGCCAAAAACATTCAGTACTTC. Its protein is CAWSSGAAKNIQYF.

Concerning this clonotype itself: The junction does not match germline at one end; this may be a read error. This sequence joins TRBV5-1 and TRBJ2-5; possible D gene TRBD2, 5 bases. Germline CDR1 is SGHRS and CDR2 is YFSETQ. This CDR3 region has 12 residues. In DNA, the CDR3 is TGCACCAGCAGCTTGGGAGAAGAGACCCAGTACTTC. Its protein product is CTSSLGEETQYF.

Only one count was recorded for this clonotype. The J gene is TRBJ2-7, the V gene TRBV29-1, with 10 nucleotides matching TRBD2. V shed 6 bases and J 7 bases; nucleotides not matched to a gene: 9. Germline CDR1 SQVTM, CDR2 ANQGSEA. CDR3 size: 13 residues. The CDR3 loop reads CSVGTSDPTEQYF. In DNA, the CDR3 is TGCAGCGTGGGGACTAGCGACCCTACGGAGCAGTACTTC.

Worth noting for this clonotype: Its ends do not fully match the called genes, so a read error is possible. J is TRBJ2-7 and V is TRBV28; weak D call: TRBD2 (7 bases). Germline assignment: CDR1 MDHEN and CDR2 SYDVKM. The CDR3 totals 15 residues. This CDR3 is CATSLRGGLRDEQYF. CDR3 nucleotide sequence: TGTGCCACCAGTTTAAGGGGGGGCTTGAGGGACGAGCAGTACTTC. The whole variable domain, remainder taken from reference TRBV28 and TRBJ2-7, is DVKVTQSSRYLVKRTGEKVFLECVQDMDHENMFWYRQDPGLGLRLIYFSYDVKMKEKGDIPEGYSVSREKKERFSLILESASTNQTSMYLCATSLRGGLRDEQYFGPGTRLTVT.

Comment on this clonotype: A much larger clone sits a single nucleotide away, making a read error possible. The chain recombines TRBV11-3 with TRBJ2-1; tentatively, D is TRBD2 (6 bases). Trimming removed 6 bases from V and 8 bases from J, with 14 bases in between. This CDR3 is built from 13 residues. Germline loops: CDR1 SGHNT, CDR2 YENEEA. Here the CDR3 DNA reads TGTGCCAGCAGGTGGGGACTGGGGGATGAGCAGTTCTTC. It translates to CASRWGLGDEQFF.

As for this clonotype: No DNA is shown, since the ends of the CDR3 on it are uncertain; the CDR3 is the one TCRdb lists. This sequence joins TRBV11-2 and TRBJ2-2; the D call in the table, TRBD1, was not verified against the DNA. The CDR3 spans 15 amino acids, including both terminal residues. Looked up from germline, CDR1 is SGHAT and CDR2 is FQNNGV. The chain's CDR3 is CTSSLVGRGAGEQFF.

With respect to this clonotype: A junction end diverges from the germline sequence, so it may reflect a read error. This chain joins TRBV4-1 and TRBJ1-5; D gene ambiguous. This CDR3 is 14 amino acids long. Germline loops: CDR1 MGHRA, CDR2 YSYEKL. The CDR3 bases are TGCGCCGGCAGCCAAGAGAGAGGTTTGCAGCCCCATCATTTT. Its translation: CAGSQERGLQPHHF.

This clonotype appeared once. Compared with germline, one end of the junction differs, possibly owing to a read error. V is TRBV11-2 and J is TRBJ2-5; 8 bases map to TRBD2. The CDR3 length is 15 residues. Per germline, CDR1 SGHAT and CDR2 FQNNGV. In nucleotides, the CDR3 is TGCGCCACCAGCGACCTGACAGGAGCGGGAGAGGCCCACTACTTC. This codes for CATSDLTGAGEAHYF.

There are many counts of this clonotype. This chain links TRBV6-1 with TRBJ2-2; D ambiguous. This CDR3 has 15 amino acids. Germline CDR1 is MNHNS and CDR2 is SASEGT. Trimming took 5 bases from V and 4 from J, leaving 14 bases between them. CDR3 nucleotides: TGTGCCAGCAGTCCCTTGGGCGGAAGCACCGGGGAGCTGTTTTTT. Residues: CASSPLGGSTGELFF.

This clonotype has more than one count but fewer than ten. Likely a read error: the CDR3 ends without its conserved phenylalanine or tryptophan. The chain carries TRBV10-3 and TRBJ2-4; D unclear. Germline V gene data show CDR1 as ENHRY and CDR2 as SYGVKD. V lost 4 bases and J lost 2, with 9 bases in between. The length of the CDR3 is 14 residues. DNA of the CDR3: TGTGCCATCAGTGCCTCGGCAACCAAAAACATTCAGTACTTA. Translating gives CAISASATKNIQYL.

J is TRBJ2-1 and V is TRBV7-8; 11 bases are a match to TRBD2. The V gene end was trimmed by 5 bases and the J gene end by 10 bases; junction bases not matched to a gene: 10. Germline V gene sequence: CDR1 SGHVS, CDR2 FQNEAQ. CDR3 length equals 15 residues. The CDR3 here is CASSLGTSGSYEQFF. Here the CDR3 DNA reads TGTGCCAGCAGCCTTGGGACTAGCGGCTCCTACGAGCAGTTCTTC.

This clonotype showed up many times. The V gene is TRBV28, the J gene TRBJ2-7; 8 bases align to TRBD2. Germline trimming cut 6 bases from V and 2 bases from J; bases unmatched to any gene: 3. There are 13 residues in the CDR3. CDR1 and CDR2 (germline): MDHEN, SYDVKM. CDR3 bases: TGTGCCAGCAGGCTGGGACTAGCCTACGAGCAGTACTTC. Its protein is CASRLGLAYEQYF.

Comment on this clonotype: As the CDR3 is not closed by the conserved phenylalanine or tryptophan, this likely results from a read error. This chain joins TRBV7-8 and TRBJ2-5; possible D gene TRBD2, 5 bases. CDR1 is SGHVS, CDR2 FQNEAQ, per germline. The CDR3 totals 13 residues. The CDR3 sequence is CASSLPGEETQYS. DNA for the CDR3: TGTGCCAGTAGCTTACCCGGGGAAGAGACCCAGTACTCC.

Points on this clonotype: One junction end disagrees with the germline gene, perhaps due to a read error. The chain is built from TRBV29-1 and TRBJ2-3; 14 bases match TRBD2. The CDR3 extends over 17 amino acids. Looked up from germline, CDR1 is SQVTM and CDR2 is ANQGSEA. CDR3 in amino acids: CSVERGTSGSRTDMQYF. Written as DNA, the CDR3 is TGCAGCGTTGAGAGAGGGACTAGCGGGAGCCGCACAGATATGCAGTATTTT.

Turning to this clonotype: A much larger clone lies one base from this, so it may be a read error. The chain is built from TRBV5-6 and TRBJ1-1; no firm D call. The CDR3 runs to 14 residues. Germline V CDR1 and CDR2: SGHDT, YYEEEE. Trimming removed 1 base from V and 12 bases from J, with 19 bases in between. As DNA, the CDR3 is TGTGCCAGCAGCTTGACCGGACCCTTCTCTGGGACTTTCTTT. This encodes CASSLTGPFSGTFF. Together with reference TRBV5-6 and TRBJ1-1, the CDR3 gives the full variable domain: DAGVTQSPTHLIKTRGQQVTLRCSPKSGHDTVSWYQQALGQGPQFIFQYYEEEERQRGNFPDRFSGHQFPNYSSELNVNALLLGDSALYLCASSLTGPFSGTFFGQGTRLTVV.

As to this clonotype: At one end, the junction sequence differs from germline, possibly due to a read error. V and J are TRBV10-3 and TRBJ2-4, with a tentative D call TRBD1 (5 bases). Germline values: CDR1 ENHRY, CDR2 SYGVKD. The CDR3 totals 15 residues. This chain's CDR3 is CAVSEGEETKNIQYF. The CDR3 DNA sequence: TGTGCCGTCAGTGAAGGGGAAGAGACCAAAAACATTCAGTACTTC.

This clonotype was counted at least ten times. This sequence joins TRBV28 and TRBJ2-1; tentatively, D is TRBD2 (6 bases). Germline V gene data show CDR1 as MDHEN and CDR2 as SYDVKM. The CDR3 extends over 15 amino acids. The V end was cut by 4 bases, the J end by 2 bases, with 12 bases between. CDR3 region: CASSSRDFAYNEQFF. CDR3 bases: TGTGCCAGCAGTTCCCGGGACTTCGCCTACAATGAGCAGTTCTTC.

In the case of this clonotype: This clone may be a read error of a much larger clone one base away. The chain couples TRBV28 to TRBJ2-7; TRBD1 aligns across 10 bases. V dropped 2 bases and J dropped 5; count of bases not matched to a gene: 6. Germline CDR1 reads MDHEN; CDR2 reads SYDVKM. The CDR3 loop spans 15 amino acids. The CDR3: CASSLRKTGGNEQYF. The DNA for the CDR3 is TGTGCCAGCAGTTTACGAAAGACAGGGGGCAACGAGCAGTACTTC.

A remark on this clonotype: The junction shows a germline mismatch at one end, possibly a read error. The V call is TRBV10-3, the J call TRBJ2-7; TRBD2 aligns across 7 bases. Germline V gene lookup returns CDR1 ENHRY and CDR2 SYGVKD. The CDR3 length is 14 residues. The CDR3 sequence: CVISERGKEDEQYF. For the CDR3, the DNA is TGTGTCATCAGTGAGCGGGGAAAAGAGGACGAGCAGTATTTC.

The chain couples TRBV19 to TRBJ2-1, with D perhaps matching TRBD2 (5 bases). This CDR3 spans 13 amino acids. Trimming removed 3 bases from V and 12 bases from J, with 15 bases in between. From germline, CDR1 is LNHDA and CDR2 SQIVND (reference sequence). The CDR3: CASSMRTCNWQFF. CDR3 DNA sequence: TGTGCCAGTAGTATGAGGACTTGTAATTGGCAGTTCTTC.

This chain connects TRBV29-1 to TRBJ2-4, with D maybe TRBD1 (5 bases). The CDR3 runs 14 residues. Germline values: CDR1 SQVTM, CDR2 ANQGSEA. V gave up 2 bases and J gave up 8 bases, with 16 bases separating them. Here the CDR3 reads CSVELRGLGDIQYF. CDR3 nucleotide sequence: TGCAGCGTTGAATTAAGGGGCCTCGGCGACATTCAGTACTTC.

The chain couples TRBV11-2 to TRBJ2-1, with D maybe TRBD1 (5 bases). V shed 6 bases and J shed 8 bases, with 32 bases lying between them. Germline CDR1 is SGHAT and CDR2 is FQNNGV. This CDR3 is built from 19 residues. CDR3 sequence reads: CASRCAIRTRTRIQDEQFF. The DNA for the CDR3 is TGTGCCAGCAGGTGCGCAATCCGGACCCGGACAAGAATCCAGGATGAGCAGTTCTTC.

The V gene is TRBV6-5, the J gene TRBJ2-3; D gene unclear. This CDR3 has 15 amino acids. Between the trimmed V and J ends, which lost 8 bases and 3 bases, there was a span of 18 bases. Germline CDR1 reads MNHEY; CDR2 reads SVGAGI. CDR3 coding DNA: TGTGCCAGCCGCCAAGCAGGTTCTGGGACAGATACGCAGTATTTT. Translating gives CASRQAGSGTDTQYF.

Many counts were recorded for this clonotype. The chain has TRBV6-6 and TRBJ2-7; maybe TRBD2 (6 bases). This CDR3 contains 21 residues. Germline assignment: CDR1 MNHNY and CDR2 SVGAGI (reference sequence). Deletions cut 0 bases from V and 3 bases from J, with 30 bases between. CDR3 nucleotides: TGTGCCAGCAGTTACTCGATGGGGCGACTGGGACTCCCCGTAGACCTCTACGAGCAGTACTTC. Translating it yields CASSYSMGRLGLPVDLYEQYF.